This T cell receptor (beta chain) originates from a study of blood T cells in healthy people across ages. With a J-beta primer mix and a sample-barcoded 5' primer, a second PCR ran roughly 6 to 12 cycles. TCRdb used MiXCR to reprocess the 5' RACE reads, holding one entry per CDR3 protein. The sample lists around 1,900,000 distinct CDR3 sequences; about 39% were seen once. Findings and limits, study-wide: A roughly linear age-dependent decrease characterized TCR beta diversity per million T cells. Naive and antigen-experienced cells were not separated, limiting conclusive comparison.

This clonotype has only a few counts. No antigen is known for it. Trimming at V came to 0 bases and at J to 9 bases, leaving 5 bases not matched to a gene. Germline V CDR1 and CDR2: MNHEY, SVGAGI. The CDR3 extends over 15 amino acids. The source is a human donor in good health. The material sequenced was blood. The chain uses TRBV6-5 and TRBJ1-6; 7 nucleotides align to TRBD1. The chain's CDR3 is CASSYSRGQGSPLHF. CDR3 nucleotide sequence: TGTGCCAGCAGTTACTCGAGGGGGCAAGGTTCACCCCTCCACTTT.